Following are 13 T cell receptor beta chains from one sample sequenced in a study of CD8+ T cells in alopecia areata (dated by TCRdb to 2017 to 2018). In light of the paper, this sample's time point label describes: baseline before oral tofacitinib. Library method: the immunoSEQ multiplex PCR assay. RNA was extracted from all samples and reverse transcribed into cDNA, which served as template for TCR sequencing. TCRdb retrieved this table from immuneACCESS and kept in-frame rearrangements only. Not all clones are present; in checked studies, unresolved V genes account for under half, and no reason is known for the remainder. The sample data list 110,000 to 150,000 clones, and roughly 61% of these were observed just once. Nearly 6.5% of the sample belongs to the ten largest clones. The specimen was CD4+ T cells sorted from blood, collected at week 0. These receptors all come from a human donor with alopecia areata.

The chain recombines TRBV4-2 with TRBJ2-5, with 12 bases matching TRBD2. Germline CDR1 is LGHNA and CDR2 is YNFKEQ. V lost 0 bases, J lost 5 bases, and 7 bases stayed unmatched. The CDR3 extends over 17 amino acids. CDR3 residues: CASSQELAGGRRETQYF. Written as DNA, the CDR3 is TGTGCCAGCAGCCAAGAACTAGCGGGGGGACGGAGGGAGACCCAGTACTTC.

The J gene is TRBJ1-5, the V gene TRBV7-9; D not resolved. The germline V gene encodes CDR1 SEHNR and CDR2 FQNEAQ (reference sequence). Trimming removed 1 base from V and 9 bases from J, with 7 bases in between. CDR3 length: 12 residues. For the CDR3, the DNA is TGTGCCAGCAGCTTAGGAGGGCCGCCCCAGCATTTT. Amino acids: CASSLGGPPQHF.

This chain joins TRBV20-1 and TRBJ1-4; no clear D. CDR3 length equals 11 residues. Trimming removed 1 base at V and 5 bases at J, with 2 bases between. Germline CDR1 DFQATT, CDR2 SNEGSKA (reference sequence). The CDR3 region is CSARGNEKLFF. The DNA of the CDR3 is TGCAGTGCTAGAGGGAATGAAAAACTGTTTTTT.

The V call is TRBV14, the J call TRBJ2-7; no clear D. Trimming shortened V by 3 bases and J by 2 bases, and 11 bases separated the two germline ends. The length of the CDR3 is 14 residues. Germline CDR1 is SGHDN and CDR2 is FVKESK. The CDR3 sequence: CASSHNTVTYEQYF. In DNA, the CDR3 is TGTGCCAGCAGCCATAACACGGTGACCTACGAGCAGTACTTC.

The V gene is TRBV11-3, the J gene TRBJ1-1; no clear D gene. Germline assignment: CDR1 SGHNT and CDR2 YENEEA. The germline V and J ends were trimmed by 1 base and 11 bases, with 11 bases remaining between them. CDR3 length: 12 amino acids. CDR3 in DNA: TGTGCCAGCAGCTTAGGGATGGTTTCGGCTTTCTTT. This gives the protein CASSLGMVSAFF.

V is TRBV28 and J is TRBJ1-1; D not certain. Trimming stripped 3 bases from V and 9 bases from J, with 14 bases between. The CDR3 runs 13 residues. Germline V gene sequence: CDR1 MDHEN, CDR2 SYDVKM. The CDR3 DNA sequence: TGTGCCAGCAGTTTGGAAAGAAGCGGTAAAGCTTTCTTT. Protein product: CASSLERSGKAFF. Combining the CDR3 with reference TRBV28 and TRBJ1-1 gives the whole variable domain DVKVTQSSRYLVKRTGEKVFLECVQDMDHENMFWYRQDPGLGLRLIYFSYDVKMKEKGDIPEGYSVSREKKERFSLILESASTNQTSMYLCASSLERSGKAFFGQGTRLTVV.

J is TRBJ2-7 and V is TRBV4-3; D remains unclear. Trimming took 1 base from V and 6 from J, leaving 16 bases between them. Per germline, CDR1 LGHNA and CDR2 YSLEER. CDR3 length: 15 residues. The CDR3 here is CASSQGALQTTEQYF. CDR3 DNA sequence: TGCGCCAGCAGCCAAGGAGCATTACAGACGACCGAGCAGTACTTC.

The chain carries TRBV6-6 and TRBJ1-5; D may be TRBD1 (6 bases). V gave up 9 bases and J gave up 5 bases, with 20 bases separating them. CDR3 length: 15 residues. The V gene's germline CDR1 is MNHNY and CDR2 SVGAGI (reference sequence). CDR3 nucleotide sequence: TGTGCCAGTTCAGAGTATCGGGGGCTGTATCAGCCCCAGCATTTT. Its translation: CASSEYRGLYQPQHF.

The chain employs TRBV19 and TRBJ1-6, with a tentative D call TRBD1 (6 bases). Trimming cost V 6 bases and J 11 bases, with 17 bases left between them. The CDR3 contains 14 residues. From germline, CDR1 is LNHDA and CDR2 SQIVND (reference sequence). The CDR3 sequence is CASSLQGQWAPLHF. The CDR3 DNA is TGTGCCAGTAGCCTTCAGGGGCAATGGGCACCCCTCCACTTT.

The rearrangement joins TRBV25-1 to TRBJ1-1; D is ambiguous. The CDR3 runs to 14 residues. Trimming left V 1 base short and J 5 bases short, with 11 bases between. Germline CDR1 reads MGHDK; CDR2 reads SYGVNS. For the CDR3, the DNA is TGTGCCAGCAGTGAATTAAGTTTAGTAACTGAAGCTTTCTTT. Protein sequence: CASSELSLVTEAFF.

The V gene is TRBV7-2, the J gene TRBJ1-4; the D gene is possibly TRBD1 (6 bases). With 6 bases removed from V and 5 bases from J, the gap between germline ends came to 13 bases. The germline CDR1 and CDR2 sequences are SGHTA and FQGNSA. This CDR3 has 14 residues. The CDR3 sequence is CASRRQAINEKLFF. The CDR3 coding sequence is TGTGCCAGCAGAAGACAGGCCATAAATGAAAAACTGTTTTTT.

The V and J genes are TRBV2 and TRBJ1-5; the D is unclear. This CDR3 region has 11 residues. V was pared by 8 bases and J by 6 bases, with 8 bases between. Germline loops: CDR1 SNHLY, CDR2 FYNNEI. The CDR3 region is CASSAGQPQHF. The CDR3 bases are TGTGCCAGCTCCGCAGGTCAGCCCCAGCATTTT.

The chain couples TRBV7-2 to TRBJ1-2; TRBD1 is a possible D gene (5 bases). The germline CDR1 and CDR2 sequences are SGHTA and FQGNSA. V lost 6 bases, J lost 3 bases, and 14 bases lay in between. The CDR3 runs 14 residues. Written as DNA, the CDR3 is TGTGCCAGCAGTTGGACCCGAGGGGACTATGGCTACACCTTC. Protein product: CASSWTRGDYGYTF.